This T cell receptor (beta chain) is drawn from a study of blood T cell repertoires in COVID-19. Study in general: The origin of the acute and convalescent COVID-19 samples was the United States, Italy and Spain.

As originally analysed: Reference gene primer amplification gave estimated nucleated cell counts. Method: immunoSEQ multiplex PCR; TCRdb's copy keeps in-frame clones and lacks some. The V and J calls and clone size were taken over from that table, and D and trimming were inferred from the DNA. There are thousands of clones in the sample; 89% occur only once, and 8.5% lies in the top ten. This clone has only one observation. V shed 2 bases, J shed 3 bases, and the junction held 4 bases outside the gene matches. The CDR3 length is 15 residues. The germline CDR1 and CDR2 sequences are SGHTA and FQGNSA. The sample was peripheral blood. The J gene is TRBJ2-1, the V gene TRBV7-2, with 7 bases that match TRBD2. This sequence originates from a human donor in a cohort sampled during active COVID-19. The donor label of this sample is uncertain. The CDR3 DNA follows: TGTGCCAGCAGCTTAACAAGCGGGGTCTACAATGAGCAGTTCTTC. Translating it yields CASSLTSGVYNEQFF.